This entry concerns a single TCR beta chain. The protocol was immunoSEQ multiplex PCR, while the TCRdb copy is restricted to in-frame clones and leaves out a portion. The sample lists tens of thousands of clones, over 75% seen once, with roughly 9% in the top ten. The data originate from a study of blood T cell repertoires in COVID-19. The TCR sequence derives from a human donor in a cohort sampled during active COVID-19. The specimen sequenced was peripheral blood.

The CDR3 protein is CASSSTMTGEGEKLFF. The CDR3 DNA reads as TGTGCCAGCAGCTCAACCATGACAGGGGAGGGAGAAAAACTGTTTTTT. The rearrangement joins TRBV11-2 to TRBJ1-4, with 8 bases matching TRBD1. Germline values: CDR1 SGHAT, CDR2 FQNNGV. The CDR3 spans 16 residues. V shed 4 bases and J 8 bases; nucleotides not matched to a gene: 12.